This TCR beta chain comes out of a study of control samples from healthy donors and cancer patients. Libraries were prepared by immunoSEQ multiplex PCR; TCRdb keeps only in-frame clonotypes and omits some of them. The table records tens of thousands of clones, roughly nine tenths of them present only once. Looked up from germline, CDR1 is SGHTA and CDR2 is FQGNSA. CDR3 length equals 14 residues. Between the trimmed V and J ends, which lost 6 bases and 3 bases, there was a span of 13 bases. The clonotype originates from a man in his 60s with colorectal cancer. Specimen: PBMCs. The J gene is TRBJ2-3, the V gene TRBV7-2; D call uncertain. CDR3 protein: CASSPVSGTDTQYF. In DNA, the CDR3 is TGTGCCAGCAGTCCCGTGTCGGGTACAGATACGCAGTATTTT. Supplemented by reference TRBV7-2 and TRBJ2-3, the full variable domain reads GAGVSQSPSNKVTEKGKDVELRCDPISGHTALYWYRQSLGQGLEFLIYFQGNSAPDKSGLPSDRFSAERTGGSVSTLTIQRTQQEDSAVYLCASSPVSGTDTQYFGPGTRLTVL.